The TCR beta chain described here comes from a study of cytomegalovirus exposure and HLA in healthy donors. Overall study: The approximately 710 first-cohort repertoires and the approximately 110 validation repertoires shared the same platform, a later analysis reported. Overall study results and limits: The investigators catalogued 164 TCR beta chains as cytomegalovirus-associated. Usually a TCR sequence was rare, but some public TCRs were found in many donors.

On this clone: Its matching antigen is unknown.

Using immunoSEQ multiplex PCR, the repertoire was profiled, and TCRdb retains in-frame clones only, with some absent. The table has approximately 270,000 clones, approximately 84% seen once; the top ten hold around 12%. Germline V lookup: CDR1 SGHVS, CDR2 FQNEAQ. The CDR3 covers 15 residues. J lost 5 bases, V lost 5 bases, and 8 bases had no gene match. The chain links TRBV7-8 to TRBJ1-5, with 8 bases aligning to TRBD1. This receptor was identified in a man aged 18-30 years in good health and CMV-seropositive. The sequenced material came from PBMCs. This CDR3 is CASSPGGRGDQPQHF. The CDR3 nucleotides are TGTGCCAGCAGCCCAGGGGGCAGGGGGGATCAGCCCCAGCATTTT.